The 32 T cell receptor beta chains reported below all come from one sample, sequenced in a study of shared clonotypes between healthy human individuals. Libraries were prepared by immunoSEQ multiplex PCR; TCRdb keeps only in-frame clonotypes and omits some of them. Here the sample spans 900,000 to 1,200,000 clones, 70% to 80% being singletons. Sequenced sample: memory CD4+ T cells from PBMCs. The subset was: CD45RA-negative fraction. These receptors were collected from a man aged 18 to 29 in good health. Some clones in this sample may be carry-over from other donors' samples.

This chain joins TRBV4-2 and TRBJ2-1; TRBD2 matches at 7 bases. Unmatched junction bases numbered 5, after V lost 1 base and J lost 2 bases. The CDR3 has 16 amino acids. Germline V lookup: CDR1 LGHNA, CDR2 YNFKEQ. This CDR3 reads CASSQGRRETYNEQFF. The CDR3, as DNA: TGTGCCAGCAGCCAAGGGAGGCGGGAGACCTACAATGAGCAGTTCTTC.

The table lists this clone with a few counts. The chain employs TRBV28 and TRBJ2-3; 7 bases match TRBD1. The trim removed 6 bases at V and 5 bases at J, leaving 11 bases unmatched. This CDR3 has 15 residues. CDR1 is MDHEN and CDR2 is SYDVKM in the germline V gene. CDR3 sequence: CASRDISNRGDTQYF. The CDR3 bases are TGTGCCAGCAGAGACATCTCGAACAGGGGAGATACGCAGTATTTT.

The CDR3 DNA reads TGTGCCAGCAGTTTATCCCGACAGCCCCCCTACGAGCAGTACTTC. This encodes CASSLSRQPPYEQYF. This rearrangement joins TRBV28 to TRBJ2-7; D might be TRBD1 (5 bases). With 1 base removed from V and 2 bases from J, the gap between germline ends came to 12 bases. This CDR3 has 15 residues. Per germline, CDR1 MDHEN and CDR2 SYDVKM.

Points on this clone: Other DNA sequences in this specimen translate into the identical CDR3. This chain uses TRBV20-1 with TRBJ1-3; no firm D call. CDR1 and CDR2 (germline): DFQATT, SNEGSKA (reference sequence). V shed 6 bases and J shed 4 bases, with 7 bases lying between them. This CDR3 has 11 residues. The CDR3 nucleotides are TGCAGTGCCGAAAGGGGAAACACCATATATTTT. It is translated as CSAERGNTIYF.

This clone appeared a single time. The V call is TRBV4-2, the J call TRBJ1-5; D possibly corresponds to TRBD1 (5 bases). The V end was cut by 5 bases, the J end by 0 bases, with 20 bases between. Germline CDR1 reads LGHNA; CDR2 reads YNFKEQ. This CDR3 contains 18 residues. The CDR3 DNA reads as TGTGCCAGCAGCGGCGGGGCGGATGGGGTGTATAGCAATCAGCCCCAGCATTTT. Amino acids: CASSGGADGVYSNQPQHF.

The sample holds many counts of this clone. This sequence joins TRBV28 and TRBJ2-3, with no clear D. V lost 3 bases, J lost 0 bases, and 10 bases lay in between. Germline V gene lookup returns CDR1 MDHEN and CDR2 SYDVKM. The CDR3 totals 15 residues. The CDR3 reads CASSFSKVSTDTQYF. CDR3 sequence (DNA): TGTGCCAGCAGTTTCTCGAAAGTTAGCACAGATACGCAGTATTTT.

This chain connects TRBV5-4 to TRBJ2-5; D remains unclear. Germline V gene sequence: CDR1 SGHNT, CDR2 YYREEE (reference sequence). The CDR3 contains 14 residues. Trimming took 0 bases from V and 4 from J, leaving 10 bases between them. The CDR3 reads CASSLGGRPETQYF. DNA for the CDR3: TGTGCCAGCAGCTTGGGAGGTCGTCCAGAGACCCAGTACTTC.

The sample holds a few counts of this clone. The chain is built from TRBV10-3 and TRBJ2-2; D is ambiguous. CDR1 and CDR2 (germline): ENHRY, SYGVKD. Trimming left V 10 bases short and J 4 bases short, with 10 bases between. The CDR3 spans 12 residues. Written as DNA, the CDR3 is TGTGCCACCAAAAAGGGCACCGGGGAGCTGTTTTTT. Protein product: CATKKGTGELFF.

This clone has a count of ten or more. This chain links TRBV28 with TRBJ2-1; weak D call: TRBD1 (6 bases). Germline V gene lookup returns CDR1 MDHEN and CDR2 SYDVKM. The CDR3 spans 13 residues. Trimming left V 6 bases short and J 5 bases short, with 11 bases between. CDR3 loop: CASRPGHNNEQFF. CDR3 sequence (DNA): TGTGCCAGCAGACCGGGACACAACAATGAGCAGTTCTTC.

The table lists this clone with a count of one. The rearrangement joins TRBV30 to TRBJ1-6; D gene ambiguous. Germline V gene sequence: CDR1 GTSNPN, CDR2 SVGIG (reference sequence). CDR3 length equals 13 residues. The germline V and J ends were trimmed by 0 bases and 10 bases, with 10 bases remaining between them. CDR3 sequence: CAWSVSGVSPLHF. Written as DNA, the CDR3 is TGTGCCTGGAGTGTATCCGGAGTATCACCCCTCCACTTT.

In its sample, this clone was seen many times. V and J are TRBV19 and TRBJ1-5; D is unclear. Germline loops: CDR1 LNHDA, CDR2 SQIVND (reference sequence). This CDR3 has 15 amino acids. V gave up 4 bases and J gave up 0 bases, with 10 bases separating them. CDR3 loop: CASSTPGHSNQPQHF. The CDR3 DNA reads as TGTGCCAGTAGTACCCCCGGTCATAGCAATCAGCCCCAGCATTTT.

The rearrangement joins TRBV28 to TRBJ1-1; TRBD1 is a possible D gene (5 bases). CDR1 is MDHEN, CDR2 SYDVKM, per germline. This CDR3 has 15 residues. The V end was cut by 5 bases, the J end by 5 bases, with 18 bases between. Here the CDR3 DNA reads TGTGCCAGCAGTAAACGACAGTCAAGTTGGACTGAAGCTTTCTTT. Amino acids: CASSKRQSSWTEAFF.

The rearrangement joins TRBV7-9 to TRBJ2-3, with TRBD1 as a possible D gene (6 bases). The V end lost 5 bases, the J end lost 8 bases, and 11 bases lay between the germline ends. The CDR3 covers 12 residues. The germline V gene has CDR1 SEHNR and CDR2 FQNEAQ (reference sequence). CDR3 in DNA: TGTGCCAGCAGCCGGGAAGGGGGTACGCAGTATTTT. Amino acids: CASSREGGTQYF.

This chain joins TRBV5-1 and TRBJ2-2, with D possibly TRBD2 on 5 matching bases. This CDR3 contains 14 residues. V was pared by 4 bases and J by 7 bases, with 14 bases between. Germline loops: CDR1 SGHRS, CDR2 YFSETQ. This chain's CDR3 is CASSPSGDYGELFF. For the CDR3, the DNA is TGCGCCAGCAGCCCCTCAGGAGACTACGGGGAGCTGTTTTTT.

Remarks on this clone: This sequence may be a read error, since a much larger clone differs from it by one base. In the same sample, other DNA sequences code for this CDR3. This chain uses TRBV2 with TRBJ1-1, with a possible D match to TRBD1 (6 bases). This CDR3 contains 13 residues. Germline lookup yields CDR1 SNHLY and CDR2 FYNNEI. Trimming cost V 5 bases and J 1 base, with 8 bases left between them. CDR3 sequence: CASSPQGNTEAFF. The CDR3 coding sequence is TGTGCCAGCAGTCCACAGGGGAACACTGAAGCTTTCTTT.

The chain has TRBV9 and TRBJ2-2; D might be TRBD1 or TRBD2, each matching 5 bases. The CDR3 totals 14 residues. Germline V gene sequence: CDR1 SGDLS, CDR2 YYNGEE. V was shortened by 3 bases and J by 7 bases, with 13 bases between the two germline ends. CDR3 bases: TGTGCCAGCAGCGGAGGGACCCACGACGGGGAGCTGTTTTTT. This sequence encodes CASSGGTHDGELFF. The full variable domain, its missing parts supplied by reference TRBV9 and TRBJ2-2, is DSGVTQTPKHLITATGQRVTLRCSPRSGDLSVYWYQQSLDQGLQFLIQYYNGEERAKGNILERFSAQQFPDLHSELNLSSLELGDSALYFCASSGGTHDGELFFGEGSRLTVL.

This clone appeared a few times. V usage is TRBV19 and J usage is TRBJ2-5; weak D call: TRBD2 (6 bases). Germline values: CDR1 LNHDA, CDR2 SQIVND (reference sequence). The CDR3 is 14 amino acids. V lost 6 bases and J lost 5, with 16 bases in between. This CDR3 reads CASRSAGIRETQYF. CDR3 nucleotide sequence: TGTGCCAGTAGATCCGCGGGGATCCGGGAGACCCAGTACTTC. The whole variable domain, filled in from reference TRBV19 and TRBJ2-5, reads DGGITQSPKYLFRKEGQNVTLSCEQNLNHDAMYWYRQDPGQGLRLIYYSQIVNDFQKGDIAEGYSVSREKKESFPLTVTSAQKNPTAFYLCASRSAGIRETQYFGPGTRLLVL.

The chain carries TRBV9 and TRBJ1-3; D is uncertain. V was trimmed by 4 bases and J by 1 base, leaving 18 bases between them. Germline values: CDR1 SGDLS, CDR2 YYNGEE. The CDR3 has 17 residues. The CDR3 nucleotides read TGTGCCAGCAGCTCGGGGAGTTCTATGGCGTCTGGAAACACCATATATTTT. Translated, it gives CASSSGSSMASGNTIYF.

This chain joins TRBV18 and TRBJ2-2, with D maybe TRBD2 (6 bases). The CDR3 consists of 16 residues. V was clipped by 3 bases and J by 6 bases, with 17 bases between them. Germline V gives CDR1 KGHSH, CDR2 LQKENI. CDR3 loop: CASSPLRDSSSGELFF. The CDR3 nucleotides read TGTGCCAGCTCACCGCTGCGGGACTCCTCTTCCGGGGAGCTGTTTTTT.

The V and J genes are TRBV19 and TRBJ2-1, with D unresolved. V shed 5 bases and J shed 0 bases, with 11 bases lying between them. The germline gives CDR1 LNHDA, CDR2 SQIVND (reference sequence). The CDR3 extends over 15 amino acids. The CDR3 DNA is TGTGCCAGTAGTGATCGACGGAGCTCCTACAATGAGCAGTTCTTC. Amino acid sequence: CASSDRRSSYNEQFF.

The CDR3 coding sequence is TGCGCCAGCAGCTTGAGTATAGAGACCCAGTACTTC. This codes for CASSLSIETQYF. This sequence joins TRBV5-1 and TRBJ2-5; D is undetermined. The CDR3 is made up of 12 amino acids. V lost 1 base, J lost 4 bases, and 5 bases lay in between. Germline-derived CDR1 and CDR2 are SGHRS and YFSETQ.

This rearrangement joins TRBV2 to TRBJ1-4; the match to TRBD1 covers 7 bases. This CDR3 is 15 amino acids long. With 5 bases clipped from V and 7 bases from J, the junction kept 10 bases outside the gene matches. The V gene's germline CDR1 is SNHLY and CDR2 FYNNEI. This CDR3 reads CASSQTTGVSEKLFF. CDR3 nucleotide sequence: TGTGCCAGCAGTCAGACCACAGGGGTCTCTGAAAAACTGTTTTTT.

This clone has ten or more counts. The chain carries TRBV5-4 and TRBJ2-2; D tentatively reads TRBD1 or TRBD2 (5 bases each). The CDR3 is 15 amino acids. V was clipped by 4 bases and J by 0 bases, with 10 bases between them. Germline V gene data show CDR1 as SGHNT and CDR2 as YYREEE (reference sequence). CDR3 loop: CASSPGTPNTGELFF. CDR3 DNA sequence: TGTGCCAGCAGCCCGGGGACCCCGAACACCGGGGAGCTGTTTTTT. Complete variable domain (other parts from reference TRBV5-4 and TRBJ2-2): ETGVTQSPTHLIKTRGQQVTLRCSSQSGHNTVSWYQQALGQGPQFIFQYYREEENGRGNFPPRFSGLQFPNYSSELNVNALELDDSALYLCASSPGTPNTGELFFGEGSRLTVL.

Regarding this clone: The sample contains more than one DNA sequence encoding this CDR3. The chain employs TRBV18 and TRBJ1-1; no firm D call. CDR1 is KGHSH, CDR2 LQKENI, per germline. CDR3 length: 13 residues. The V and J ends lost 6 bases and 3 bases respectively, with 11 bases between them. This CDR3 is CASSPGGDTEAFF. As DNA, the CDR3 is TGTGCCAGCTCGCCAGGTGGGGACACTGAAGCTTTCTTT.

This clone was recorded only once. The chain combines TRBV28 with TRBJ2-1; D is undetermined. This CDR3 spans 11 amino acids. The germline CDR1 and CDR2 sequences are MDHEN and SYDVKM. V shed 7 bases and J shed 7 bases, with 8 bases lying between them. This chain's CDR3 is CASNGENEQFF. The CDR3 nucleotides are TGTGCCAGCAACGGCGAAAATGAGCAGTTCTTC.

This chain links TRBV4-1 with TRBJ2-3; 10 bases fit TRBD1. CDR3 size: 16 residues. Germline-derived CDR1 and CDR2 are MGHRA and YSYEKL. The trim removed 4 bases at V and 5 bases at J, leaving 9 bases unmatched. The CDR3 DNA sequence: TGCGCCAGCAGCCGATCGACCGGGACAGGGGTAGATACGCAGTATTTT. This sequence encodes CASSRSTGTGVDTQYF.

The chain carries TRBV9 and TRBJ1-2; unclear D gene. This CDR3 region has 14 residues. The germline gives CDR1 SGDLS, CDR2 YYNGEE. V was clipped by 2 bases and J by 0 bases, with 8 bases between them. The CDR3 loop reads CASSVTETNYGYTF. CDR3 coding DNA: TGTGCCAGCAGCGTGACCGAAACTAACTATGGCTACACCTTC.

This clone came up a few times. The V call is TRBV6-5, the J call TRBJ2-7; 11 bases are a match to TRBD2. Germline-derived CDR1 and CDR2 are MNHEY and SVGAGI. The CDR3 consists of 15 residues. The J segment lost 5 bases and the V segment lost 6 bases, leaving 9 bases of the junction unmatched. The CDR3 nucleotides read TGTGCCAGCAGGTCCCTACTAGCGGGAGTCGACGAGCAGTACTTC. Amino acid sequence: CASRSLLAGVDEQYF.

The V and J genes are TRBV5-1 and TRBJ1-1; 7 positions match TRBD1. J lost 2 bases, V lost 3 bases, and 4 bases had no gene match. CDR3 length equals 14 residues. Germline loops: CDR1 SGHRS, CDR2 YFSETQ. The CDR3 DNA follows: TGCGCCAGCAGCTCCGGACAGGATAACACTGAAGCTTTCTTT. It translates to CASSSGQDNTEAFF.

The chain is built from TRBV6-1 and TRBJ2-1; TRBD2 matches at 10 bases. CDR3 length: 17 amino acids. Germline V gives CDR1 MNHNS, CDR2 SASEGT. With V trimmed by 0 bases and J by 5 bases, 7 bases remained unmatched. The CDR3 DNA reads TGTGCCAGCAGTGAAGCGAGGACTAGCGGCAATAACAATGAGCAGTTCTTC. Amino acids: CASSEARTSGNNNEQFF.

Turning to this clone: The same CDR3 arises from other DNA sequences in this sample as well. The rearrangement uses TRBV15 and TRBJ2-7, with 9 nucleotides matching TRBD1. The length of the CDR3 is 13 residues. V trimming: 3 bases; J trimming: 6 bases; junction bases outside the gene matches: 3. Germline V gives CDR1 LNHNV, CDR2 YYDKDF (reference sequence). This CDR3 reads CATSRDRGAEQYF. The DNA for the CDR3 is TGTGCCACCAGCAGGGACAGGGGTGCCGAGCAGTACTTC.

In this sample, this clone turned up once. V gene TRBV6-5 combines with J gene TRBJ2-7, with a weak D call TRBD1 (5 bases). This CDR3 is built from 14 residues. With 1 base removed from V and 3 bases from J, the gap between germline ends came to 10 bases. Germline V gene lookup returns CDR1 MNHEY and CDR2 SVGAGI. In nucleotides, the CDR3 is TGTGCCAGCAGTTACTTTACAGGTAACTACGAGCAGTACTTC. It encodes CASSYFTGNYEQYF.